This T cell receptor beta chain was retrieved from a study of blood T cell repertoires in COVID-19. Across the study: Both acute and convalescent COVID-19 samples were obtained from the United States, Italy and Spain. T cells, B-cell-depleted T cells, or PBMCs provided the cDNA or gDNA that served as material.

As originally analysed: The authors estimated nucleated cell counts from reference gene primer amplification. The method was immunoSEQ multiplex PCR; TCRdb's version includes in-frame clones alone and lacks a portion of them. V, J and clone size were drawn from that table, and D and trimming were deduced from the DNA. The sample comprises about 59,000 clones, 80% to 95% of which are singletons, and 16% rests with the top ten. The CDR3 has 16 residues. The germline CDR1 and CDR2 sequences are SGHTA and FQGNSA. J was trimmed by 5 bases and V by 1 base; bases with no gene match: 7. Sequencing was carried out using peripheral blood. This chain joins TRBV7-2 and TRBJ2-2; 7 bases are a match to TRBD2. The sequence came from a man aged 80 or over with acute or convalescent COVID-19. Here the CDR3 DNA reads TGTGCCAGCAGCTTAGGCCAGCGGGGCTTAACCGGGGAGCTGTTTTTT. Translated, it gives CASSLGQRGLTGELFF. Filled out from reference TRBV7-2 and TRBJ2-2, the complete variable domain reads GAGVSQSPSNKVTEKGKDVELRCDPISGHTALYWYRQSLGQGLEFLIYFQGNSAPDKSGLPSDRFSAERTGGSVSTLTIQRTQQEDSAVYLCASSLGQRGLTGELFFGEGSRLTVL.